This T cell receptor (beta chain) was obtained from a study of OX40 agonist ivuxolimab in advanced cancers. Looking at the study overall: The costimulatory receptor OX40 (CD134) was targeted by ivuxolimab, a fully human IgG2 agonistic monoclonal antibody. Intravenous ivuxolimab was administered to patients every 2 weeks at six dose levels: 0.01, 0.1, 0.3, 1.5, 3 and 10 mg/kg. Among the roughly 50 dose-escalation patients, approximately 20 had hepatocellular carcinoma, roughly 15 melanoma, 9 renal cell carcinoma and 9 head and neck cancer. In the dose-escalation cohort, approximately 82% of patients were male, and the mean age was approximately 55 years, with a range of about 23 to 80. Patients were allowed to have had prior anti-PD-1, anti-PD-L1 or anti-CTLA-4 therapy, and around 43% of the dose-escalation patients had been treated with checkpoint inhibitors. Partial responses were achieved by three dose-escalation patients, of whom one had hepatocellular carcinoma and two had cutaneous melanoma. The purpose of peripheral TCRbeta sequencing was to test whether ivuxolimab changed TCR sequence diversity and led to clonal T-cell expansion. The monotherapy dose-escalation portion (N ≈ 57 patients) of the phase I ivuxolimab trial is reported in the paper. The full study reports these points: Antigen specificity was not determined for the clonally expanded peripheral T cells. At doses of 0.1 to 3.0 mg/kg, clonal expansion of both CD4+ and CD8+ blood T cells was observed from baseline to week 6. In the 0.1-3.0 mg/kg groups, partial responders were among the patients with the lowest normalized peripheral clonal expansion, particularly in CD8+ T cells. After ivuxolimab, CD8+ T cells had more expanded clones than CD4+ T cells on average. Low levels of normalized T-cell clonal expansion were also seen in some nonresponding patients.

Patients with autoimmune disease history or receiving systemic immunosuppression were excluded from the trial. Peripheral blood for TCR sequencing was collected from all dose cohorts at baseline, on cycle 4 day 1, and on cycle 7 day 1. The samples were drawn from a first-in-human, open-label, multicenter phase I dose-escalation trial of ivuxolimab. Adults with locally advanced or metastatic melanoma, renal cell, hepatocellular, or head and neck squamous cell carcinoma were enrolled in the trial. CD4+ and CD8+ T cells were sorted separately from peripheral blood before TCR sequencing. Via the germline V gene, CDR1 is MNHEY and CDR2 SVGAGI. Trimming takes 8 bases from V and 1 base from J, and the germline ends sit 14 bases apart. The CDR3 runs 14 amino acids, cysteine and phenylalanine included. Left in the record is the CDR3 DNA by itself, 42 bases read in frame from the first base. To sequence the TCRbeta CDR3 region, genomic DNA was isolated from the sorted cells. The immunoSEQ Assay was used for sequencing of TCRbeta CDR3 regions. Held by TCRdb, this immuneACCESS table contains in-frame sequences only and omits some clones. Under half of the omission traces to an unresolved V gene where checked; the cause of the rest is unknown. The sample yields around 85,000 clones; about 90% were counted once. 8.4% of the sample is held by the ten biggest clonotypes.

As for this clone: It lacks a known antigen. No base-level quality is on record; no much larger clone is a single base apart.

In this chain, TRBV6-5 is recombined with TRBJ1-1, with a tentative D gene TRBD1 over 6 matching bases. The receptor comes from an adult with an advanced solid tumor such as melanoma, head and neck, liver or kidney cancer. The sample consisted of CD4+ or CD8+ T cells sorted from blood, taken in a trial of the OX40 agonist ivuxolimab. The sequenced DNA is TGTGCCAGCCGATACCTACAGGGGAACACTGAAGCTTTCTTT. The translation is CASRYLQGNTEAFF.